The clone carrying this T cell receptor beta chain was detected only once. Source study methods: Amplification with reference gene primers provided the estimates of nucleated cell counts. Sequencing used immunoSEQ multiplex PCR; TCRdb keeps in-frame clones, though not all of them. The V and J calls and clone size were taken over from that table, and D and trimming were inferred from the DNA. The sample holds 110,000 to 150,000 clones, roughly four fifths seen once. The sample belongs to a study of blood T cell repertoires in COVID-19. Study as a whole: Sample material is recorded as cDNA or gDNA derived from T cells, B-cell-depleted T cells, or PBMCs.

The CDR3 is 13 amino acids. V gave up 4 bases and J gave up 6 bases, with 10 bases separating them. CDR1 is KGHDR and CDR2 is SFDVKD in the germline V gene. The chain combines TRBV24-1 with TRBJ2-3; D remains unclear. The source material was peripheral blood. The origin of this receptor is a woman aged 80 or over in a cohort sampled during active or convalescent COVID-19. The CDR3: CATSDPPRDTQYF. CDR3 DNA: TGTGCCACCAGTGACCCCCCGAGGGATACGCAGTATTTT.